This note documents a single TCR beta chain sequence. The protocol was immunoSEQ multiplex PCR, while the TCRdb copy is restricted to in-frame clones and leaves out a portion. The data show approximately 100,000 clones, about four fifths seen once. This sample was taken from a study of blood T cell repertoires in COVID-19. This CDR3 comprises 15 residues. The ends were cut back, 5 bases at V and 3 bases at J, with 17 bases in the middle. Germline CDR1 MNHNY, CDR2 SVGAGI (reference sequence). The sequence derives from a man aged 55 to 69 with acute or convalescent COVID-19. Sequenced input: peripheral blood. The chain combines TRBV6-6 with TRBJ2-7; D perhaps matches TRBD1 (6 bases). DNA for the CDR3: TGTGCCAGCAGTAACCCCCGGGACACCAGCTACGAGCAGTACTTC. This codes for CASSNPRDTSYEQYF.